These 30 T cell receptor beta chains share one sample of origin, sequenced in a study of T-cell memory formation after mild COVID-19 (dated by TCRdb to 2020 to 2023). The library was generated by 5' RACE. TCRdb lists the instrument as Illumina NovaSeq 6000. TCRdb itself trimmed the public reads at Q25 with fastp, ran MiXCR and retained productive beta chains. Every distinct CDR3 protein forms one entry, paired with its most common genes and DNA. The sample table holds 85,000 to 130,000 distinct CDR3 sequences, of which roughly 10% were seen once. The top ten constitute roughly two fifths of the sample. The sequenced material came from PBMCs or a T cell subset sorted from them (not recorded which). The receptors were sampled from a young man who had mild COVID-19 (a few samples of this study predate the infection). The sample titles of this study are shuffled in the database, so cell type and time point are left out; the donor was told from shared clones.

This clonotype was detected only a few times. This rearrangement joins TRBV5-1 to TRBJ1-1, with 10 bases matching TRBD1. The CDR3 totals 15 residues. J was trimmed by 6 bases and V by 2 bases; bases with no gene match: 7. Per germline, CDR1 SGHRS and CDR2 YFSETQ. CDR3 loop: CASSLNPGQGSEAFF. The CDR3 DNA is TGCGCCAGCAGCTTAAATCCGGGACAGGGGTCTGAAGCTTTCTTT.

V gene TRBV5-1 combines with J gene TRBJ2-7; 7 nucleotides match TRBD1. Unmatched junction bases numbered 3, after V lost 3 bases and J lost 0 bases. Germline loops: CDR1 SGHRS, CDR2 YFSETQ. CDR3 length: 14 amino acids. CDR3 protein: CASSYDRASYEQYF. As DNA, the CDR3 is TGCGCCAGCAGCTACGACAGGGCCTCCTACGAGCAGTACTTC.

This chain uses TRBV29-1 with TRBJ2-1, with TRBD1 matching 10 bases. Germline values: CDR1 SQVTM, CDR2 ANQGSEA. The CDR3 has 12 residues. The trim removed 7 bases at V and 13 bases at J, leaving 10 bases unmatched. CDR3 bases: TGCAGCGGGACAGGGGGAGCGAAAGGTCAGTTCTTC. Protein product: CSGTGGAKGQFF.

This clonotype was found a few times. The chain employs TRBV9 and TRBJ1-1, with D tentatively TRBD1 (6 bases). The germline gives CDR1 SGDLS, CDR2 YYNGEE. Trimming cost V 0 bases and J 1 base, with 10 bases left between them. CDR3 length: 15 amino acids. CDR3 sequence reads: CASSVDGGANTEAFF. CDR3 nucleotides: TGTGCCAGCAGCGTAGATGGGGGGGCGAACACTGAAGCTTTCTTT.

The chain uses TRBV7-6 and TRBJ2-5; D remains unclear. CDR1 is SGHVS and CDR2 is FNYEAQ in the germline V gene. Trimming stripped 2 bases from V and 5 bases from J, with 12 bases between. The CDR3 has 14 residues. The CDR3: CASSLWGNEETQYF. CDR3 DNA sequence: TGTGCCAGCAGCTTATGGGGAAATGAGGAGACCCAGTACTTC.

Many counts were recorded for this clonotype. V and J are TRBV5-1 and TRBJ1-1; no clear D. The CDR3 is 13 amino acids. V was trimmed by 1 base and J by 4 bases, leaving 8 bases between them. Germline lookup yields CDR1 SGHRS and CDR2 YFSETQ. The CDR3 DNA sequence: TGCGCCAGCAGCTTGTTCGCTCCCACTGAAGCTTTCTTT. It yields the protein CASSLFAPTEAFF.

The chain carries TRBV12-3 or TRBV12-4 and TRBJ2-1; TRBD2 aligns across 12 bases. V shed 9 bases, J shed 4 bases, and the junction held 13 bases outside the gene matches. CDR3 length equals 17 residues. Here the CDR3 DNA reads TGTGCCAGTGCTAAGGCTAGCGGGGGGGCTAGGTACAATGAGCAGTTCTTC. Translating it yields CASAKASGGARYNEQFF.

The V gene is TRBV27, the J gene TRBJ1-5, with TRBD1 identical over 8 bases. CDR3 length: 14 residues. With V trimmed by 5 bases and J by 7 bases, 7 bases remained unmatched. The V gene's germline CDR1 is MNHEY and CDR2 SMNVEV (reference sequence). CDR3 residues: CASSQQGARQPQHF. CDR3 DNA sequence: TGTGCCAGCAGTCAGCAGGGGGCTAGGCAGCCCCAGCATTTT.

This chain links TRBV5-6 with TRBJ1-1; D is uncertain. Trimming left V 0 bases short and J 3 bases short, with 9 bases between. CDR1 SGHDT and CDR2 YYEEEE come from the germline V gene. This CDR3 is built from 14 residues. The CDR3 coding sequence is TGTGCCAGCAGCTTGGTCGTGCGGGACACTGAAGCTTTCTTT. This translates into CASSLVVRDTEAFF.

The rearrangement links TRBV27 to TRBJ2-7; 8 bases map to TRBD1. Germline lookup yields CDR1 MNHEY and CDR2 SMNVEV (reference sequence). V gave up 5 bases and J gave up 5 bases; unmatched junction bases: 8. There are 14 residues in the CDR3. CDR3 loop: CASSRRDRLDEQYF. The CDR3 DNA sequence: TGTGCCAGCAGTCGCCGGGACAGGCTCGACGAGCAGTACTTC.

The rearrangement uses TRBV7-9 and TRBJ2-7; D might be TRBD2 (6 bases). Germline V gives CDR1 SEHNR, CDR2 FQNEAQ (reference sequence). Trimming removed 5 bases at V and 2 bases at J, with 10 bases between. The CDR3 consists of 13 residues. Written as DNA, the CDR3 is TGTGCCAGCAGCACGGGAGTCGCCTACGAGCAGTACTTC. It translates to CASSTGVAYEQYF.

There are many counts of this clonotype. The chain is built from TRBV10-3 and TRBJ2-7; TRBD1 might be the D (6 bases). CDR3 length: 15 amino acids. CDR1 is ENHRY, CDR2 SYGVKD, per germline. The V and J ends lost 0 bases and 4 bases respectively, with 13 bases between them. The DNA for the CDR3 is TGTGCCATCAGTGAGTCTCTCGGCAGGGGTTACGAGCAGTACTTC. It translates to CAISESLGRGYEQYF.

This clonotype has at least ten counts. CDR3 sequence (DNA): TGTGCCAGCAGCAGACAGGGTCTCGGTGAGCAGTACTTC. It is translated as CASSRQGLGEQYF. V gene TRBV7-6 combines with J gene TRBJ2-7; 7 bases are shared with TRBD1. Per the germline V gene, CDR1 is SGHVS and CDR2 is FNYEAQ. Germline trimming cut 5 bases from V and 7 bases from J; bases unmatched to any gene: 8. There are 13 residues in the CDR3.

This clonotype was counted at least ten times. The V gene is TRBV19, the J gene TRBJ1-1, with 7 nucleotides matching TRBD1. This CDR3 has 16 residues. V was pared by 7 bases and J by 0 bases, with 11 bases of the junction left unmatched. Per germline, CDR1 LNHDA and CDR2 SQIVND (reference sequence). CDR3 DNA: TGTGCCAGTACCGACGGGACAGACCGAATGAACACTGAAGCTTTCTTT. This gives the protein CASTDGTDRMNTEAFF.

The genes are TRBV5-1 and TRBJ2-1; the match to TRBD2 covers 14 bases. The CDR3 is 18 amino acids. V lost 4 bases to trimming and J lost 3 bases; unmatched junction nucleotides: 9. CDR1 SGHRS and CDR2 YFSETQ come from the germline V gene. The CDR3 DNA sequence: TGCGCCAGCAGCCCGGGACTAGCGGGGGAGTTAAGCTACAATGAGCAGTTCTTC. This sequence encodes CASSPGLAGELSYNEQFF.

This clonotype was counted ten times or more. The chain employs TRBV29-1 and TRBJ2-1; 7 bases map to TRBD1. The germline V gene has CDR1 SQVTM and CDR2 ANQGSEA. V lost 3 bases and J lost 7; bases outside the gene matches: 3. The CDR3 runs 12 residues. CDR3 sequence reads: CSVEGQLNEQFF. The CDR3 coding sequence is TGCAGCGTTGAGGGACAGTTAAATGAGCAGTTCTTC.

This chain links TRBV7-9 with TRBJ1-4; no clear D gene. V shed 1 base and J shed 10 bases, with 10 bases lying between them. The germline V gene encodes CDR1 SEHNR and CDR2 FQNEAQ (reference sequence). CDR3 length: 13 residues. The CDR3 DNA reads TGTGCCAGCAGCTTAGATGGTCTGGGAAAACTGTTTTTT. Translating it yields CASSLDGLGKLFF.

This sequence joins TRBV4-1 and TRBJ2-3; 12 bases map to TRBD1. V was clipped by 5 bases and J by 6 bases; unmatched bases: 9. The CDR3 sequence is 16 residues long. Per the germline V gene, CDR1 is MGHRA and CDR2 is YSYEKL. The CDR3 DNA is TGCGCCAGCAGCACACCCGGGACAGGGGGCCCGGATACGCAGTATTTT. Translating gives CASSTPGTGGPDTQYF.

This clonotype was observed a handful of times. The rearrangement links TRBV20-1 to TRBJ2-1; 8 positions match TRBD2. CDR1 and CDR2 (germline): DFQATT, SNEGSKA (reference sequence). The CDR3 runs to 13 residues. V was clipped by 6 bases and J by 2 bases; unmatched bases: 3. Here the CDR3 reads CSAGLATYNEQFF. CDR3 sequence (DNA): TGCAGTGCCGGACTAGCCACCTACAATGAGCAGTTCTTC.

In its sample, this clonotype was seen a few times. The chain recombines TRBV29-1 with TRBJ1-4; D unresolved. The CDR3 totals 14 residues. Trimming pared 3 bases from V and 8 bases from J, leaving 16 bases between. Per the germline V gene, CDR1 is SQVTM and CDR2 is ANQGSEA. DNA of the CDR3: TGCAGCGTTGATACGTCCGGCGAAGGGGAAAAACTGTTTTTT. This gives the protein CSVDTSGEGEKLFF.

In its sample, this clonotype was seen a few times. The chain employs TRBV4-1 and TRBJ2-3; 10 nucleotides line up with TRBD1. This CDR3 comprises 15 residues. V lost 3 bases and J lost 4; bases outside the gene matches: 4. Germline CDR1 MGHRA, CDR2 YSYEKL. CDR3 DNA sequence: TGCGCCAGCAGCCAGAGACAGGGGGCAGCAGATACGCAGTATTTT. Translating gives CASSQRQGAADTQYF.

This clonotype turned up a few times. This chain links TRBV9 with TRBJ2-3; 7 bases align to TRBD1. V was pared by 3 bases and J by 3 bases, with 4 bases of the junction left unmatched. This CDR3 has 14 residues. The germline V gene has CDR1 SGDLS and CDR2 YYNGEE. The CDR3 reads CASSGDRETDTQYF. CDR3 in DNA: TGTGCCAGCAGCGGAGACAGGGAAACAGATACGCAGTATTTT.

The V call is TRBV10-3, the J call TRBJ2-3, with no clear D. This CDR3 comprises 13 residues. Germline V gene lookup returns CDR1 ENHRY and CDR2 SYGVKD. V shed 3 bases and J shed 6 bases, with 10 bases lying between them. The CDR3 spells CAISEVSFDTQYF. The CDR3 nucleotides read TGTGCCATCAGTGAAGTGTCTTTCGATACGCAGTATTTT.

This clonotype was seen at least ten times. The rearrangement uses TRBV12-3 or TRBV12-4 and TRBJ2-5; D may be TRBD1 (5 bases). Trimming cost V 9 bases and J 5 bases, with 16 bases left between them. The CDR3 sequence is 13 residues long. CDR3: CASLAGNVETQYF. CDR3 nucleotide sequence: TGTGCCAGTCTGGCAGGGAATGTGGAGACCCAGTACTTC.

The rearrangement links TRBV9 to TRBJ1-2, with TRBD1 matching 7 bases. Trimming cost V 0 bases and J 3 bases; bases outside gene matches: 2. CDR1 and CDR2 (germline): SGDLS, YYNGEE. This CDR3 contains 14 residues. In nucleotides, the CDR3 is TGTGCCAGCAGCGTAGGAGGGGGCGACTATGGCTACACCTTC. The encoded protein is CASSVGGGDYGYTF.

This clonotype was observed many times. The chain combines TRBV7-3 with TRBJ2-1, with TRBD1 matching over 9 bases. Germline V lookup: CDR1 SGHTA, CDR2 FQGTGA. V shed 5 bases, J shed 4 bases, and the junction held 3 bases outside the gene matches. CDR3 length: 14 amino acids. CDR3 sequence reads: CASSPGTGYNEQFF. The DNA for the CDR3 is TGTGCCAGCAGCCCCGGGACAGGGTACAATGAGCAGTTCTTC.

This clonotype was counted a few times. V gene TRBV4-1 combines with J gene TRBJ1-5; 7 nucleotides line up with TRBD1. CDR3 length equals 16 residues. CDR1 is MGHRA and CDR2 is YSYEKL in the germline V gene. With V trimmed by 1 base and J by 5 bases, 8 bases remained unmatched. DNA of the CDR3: TGCGCCAGCAGCCAAGCCGGGCAGGGGGTGTATCAGCCCCAGCATTTT. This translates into CASSQAGQGVYQPQHF.

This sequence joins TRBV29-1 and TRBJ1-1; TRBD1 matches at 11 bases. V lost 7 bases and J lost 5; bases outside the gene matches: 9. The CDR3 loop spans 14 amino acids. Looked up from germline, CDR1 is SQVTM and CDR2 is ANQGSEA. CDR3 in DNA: TGCAGCGACAGGAATGGGACAGGGGGAACTGAAGCTTTCTTT. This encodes CSDRNGTGGTEAFF.

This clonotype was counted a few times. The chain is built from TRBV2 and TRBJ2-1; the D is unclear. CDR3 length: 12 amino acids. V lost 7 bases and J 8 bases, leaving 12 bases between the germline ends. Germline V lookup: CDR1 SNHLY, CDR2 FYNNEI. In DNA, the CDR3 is TGTGCCAGCAAATCCGAGGTTTATGAGCAGTTCTTC. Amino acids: CASKSEVYEQFF.

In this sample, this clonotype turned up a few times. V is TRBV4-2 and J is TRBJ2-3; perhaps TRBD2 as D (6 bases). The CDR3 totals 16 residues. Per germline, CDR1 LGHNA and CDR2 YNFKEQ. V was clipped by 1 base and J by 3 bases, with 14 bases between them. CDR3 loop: CASSQVPAGRTDTQYF. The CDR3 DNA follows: TGTGCCAGCAGCCAAGTCCCCGCGGGGAGAACAGATACGCAGTATTTT.